Listed below are T cell receptor beta chains from one sample, sequenced in a study of metastatic and nonmetastatic thyroid tumors. Using MiXCR, TCRdb re-called clones from the PCR reads. The table lists 8,000 to 10,000 clones, 25% to 40% of them singletons. Sequencing was performed on adjacent normal tissue. The receptors originated from a female donor with papillary thyroid cancer or a benign thyroid nodule (not recorded which). Some clones in this sample may be carry-over from other donors' samples. The CDR3 runs from the conserved cysteine through the conserved F or W. D genes are given only for firm matches. Clone size is not always given. Where it is, it says once, few, many or a class for expanded clones.

clone size	D gene	J gene	V gene	CDR3 protein	CDR3 DNA
medium-sized	TRBD1	TRBJ2-3	TRBV5-1	CASSFSRGLYTDTQYF	TGCGCCAGCAGCTTTAGCAGGGGGTTATACACAGATACGCAGTATTTT
-	-	TRBJ2-7	TRBV5-1	CASSLGLGSSYEQYF	TGCGCCAGCAGCTTGGGGTTAGGCAGCTCCTACGAGCAGTACTTC
few	-	TRBJ2-7	TRBV27	CASSFQGIGSEQYF	TGTGCCAGCAGTTTTCAGGGAATAGGCTCCGAGCAGTACTTC
few	TRBD2	TRBJ2-1	TRBV6-2/TRBV6-3	CASSQPQGLAVYNEQFF	TGTGCCAGCAGTCAACCCCAGGGACTAGCGGTATACAATGAGCAGTTCTTC
-	-	TRBJ1-6	TRBV2	CASSERPNSPLHF	TGTGCCAGCAGTGAACGACCAAATTCACCCCTCCACTTT
medium-sized	TRBD2	TRBJ2-1	TRBV20-1	CSARPPAGGGRGSYNEQFF	TGCAGTGCTAGACCCCCAGCGGGGGGCGGTCGGGGATCCTACAATGAGCAGTTCTTC
-	TRBD2	TRBJ2-1	TRBV7-8	CASSLGAGVGNEQFF	TGTGCCAGCAGCTTAGGGGCGGGAGTTGGCAATGAGCAGTTCTTC
-	-	TRBJ1-6	TRBV4-2	CASSQDLGVNSPLHF	TGTGCCAGCAGCCAAGATTTAGGGGTTAATTCACCCCTCCACTTT
-	-	TRBJ2-1	TRBV2	CASSRSGPTYNEQFF	TGTGCCAGCAGCCGTTCCGGTCCCACCTACAATGAGCAGTTCTTC
-	TRBD1	TRBJ2-7	TRBV27	CASSLTGGLHEQYF	TGTGCCAGCAGTTTAACAGGGGGCTTACACGAGCAGTACTTC
few	TRBD2	TRBJ2-1	TRBV5-1	CASSLMLAGGVYNEQFF	TGCGCCAGCAGCTTGATGCTAGCGGGAGGTGTGTACAATGAGCAGTTCTTC
medium-sized	-	TRBJ1-5	TRBV27	CASSLYPPQSNQPQHF	TGTGCCAGCAGTTTATATCCCCCGCAGAGCAATCAGCCCCAGCATTTT
few	-	TRBJ2-6	TRBV7-7	CASSPGQASGANVLTF	TGTGCTAGCAGCCCCGGACAAGCCTCTGGGGCCAACGTCCTGACTTTC
-	TRBD2	TRBJ2-3	TRBV12-3/TRBV12-4	CASSLWGRDTDTQYF	TGTGCCAGCAGTTTATGGGGGAGGGACACAGATACGCAGTATTTT
-	-	TRBJ1-3	TRBV28	CASKEGGVNTIYF	TGTGCCAGCAAGGAAGGCGGGGTGAACACCATATATTTT
-	TRBD2	TRBJ2-2	TRBV7-8	CASSWERGAAGAWELFF	TGTGCCAGCAGCTGGGAGCGGGGAGCGGCGGGAGCCTGGGAGCTGTTTTTT
-	-	TRBJ2-3	TRBV27	CASSFILSGGTDTQYF	TGTGCCAGCAGTTTCATTTTAAGCGGAGGCACAGATACGCAGTATTTT
once	-	TRBJ2-3	TRBV9	CASTPVGSTDTQYF	TGTGCCAGCACGCCAGTCGGGAGTACAGATACGCAGTATTTT
medium-sized	-	TRBJ2-1	TRBV5-1	CASSVNGGLSEQFF	TGCGCCAGCAGCGTGAACGGGGGACTGAGTGAGCAGTTCTTC